These 4 T cell receptor beta chains came from one sample sequenced in a study of blood T cell repertoires in COVID-19. Profiled with immunoSEQ multiplex PCR; TCRdb holds only in-frame clones, not every one. The sample lists fewer than 80,000 clones; about nine tenths were seen once. Sequenced sample: peripheral blood. These receptors all stem from a human donor in a cohort sampled during active COVID-19.

This chain joins TRBV27 and TRBJ2-1; D gene uncertain. Per germline, CDR1 MNHEY and CDR2 SMNVEV (reference sequence). This CDR3 is built from 14 residues. The V and J ends lost 3 bases and 0 bases respectively, with 6 bases between them. The CDR3 sequence: CASSFGVSYNEQFF. DNA of the CDR3: TGTGCCAGCAGTTTCGGAGTCTCCTACAATGAGCAGTTCTTC.

The rearrangement joins TRBV7-9 to TRBJ2-2; 9 bases align to TRBD2. With 7 bases clipped from V and 0 bases from J, the junction kept 15 bases outside the gene matches. CDR1 and CDR2 from the germline V gene are SEHNR and FQNEAQ (reference sequence). This CDR3 spans 19 amino acids. The CDR3 here is CASNRAASGDPANTGELFF. Here the CDR3 DNA reads TGTGCCAGCAACCGGGCGGCTAGCGGGGACCCCGCGAACACCGGGGAGCTGTTTTTT. Supplemented by reference TRBV7-9 and TRBJ2-2, the full variable domain reads DTGVSQNPRHKITKRGQNVTFRCDPISEHNRLYWYRQTLGQGPEFLTYFQNEAQLEKSRLLSDRFSAERPKGSFSTLEIQRTEQGDSAMYLCASNRAASGDPANTGELFFGEGSRLTVL.

The V and J genes are TRBV6-5 and TRBJ1-5, with TRBD1 identical over 8 bases. This CDR3 is built from 14 residues. V lost 5 bases and J lost 4; bases outside the gene matches: 4. The germline V gene has CDR1 MNHEY and CDR2 SVGAGI. The CDR3 DNA sequence: TGTGCCAGCAGTAGACAGGGGACGAATCAGCCCCAGCATTTT. It translates to CASSRQGTNQPQHF.

The chain joins TRBV11-3 to TRBJ1-2; TRBD1 matches at 7 bases. Trimming cost V 4 bases and J 7 bases; bases outside gene matches: 12. The CDR3 consists of 15 residues. The germline V gene has CDR1 SGHNT and CDR2 YENEEA. The CDR3 coding sequence is TGTGCCAGCAGCTCCACCACAGGGGTGCGGGGTGGCTACACCTTC. Amino acids: CASSSTTGVRGGYTF.